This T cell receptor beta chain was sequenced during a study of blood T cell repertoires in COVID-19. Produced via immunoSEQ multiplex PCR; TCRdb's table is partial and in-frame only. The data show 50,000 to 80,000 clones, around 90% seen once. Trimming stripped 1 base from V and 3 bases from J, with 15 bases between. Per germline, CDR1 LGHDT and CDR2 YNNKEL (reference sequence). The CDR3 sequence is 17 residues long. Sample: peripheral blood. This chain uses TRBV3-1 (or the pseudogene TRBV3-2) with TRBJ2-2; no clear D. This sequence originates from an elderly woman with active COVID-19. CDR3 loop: CASSQVAEFADTGELFF. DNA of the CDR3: TGTGCCAGCAGCCAAGTAGCAGAGTTTGCGGACACCGGGGAGCTGTTTTTT.